This passage covers 5 T cell receptor beta chains from one sample sequenced in a study of CD8 T cells in Susac syndrome. Random hexamers primed reverse transcription of 0.5 to 1 ug RNA. TCRdb redid the calling of the immunoSEQ multiplex PCR reads with MiXCR, one entry per CDR3 protein. The sample lists tens of thousands of distinct CDR3 sequences; roughly 94% were seen once. Material for sequencing was CD8+ T cells from PBMCs. The receptors come from a human donor with Susac syndrome.

The J gene is TRBJ2-7, the V gene TRBV7-6, with D unclear. Germline V gene sequence: CDR1 SGHVS, CDR2 FNYEAQ. Trimming removed 1 base at V and 3 bases at J, with 13 bases between. The CDR3 is 15 amino acids. CDR3 nucleotide sequence: TGTGCCAGCAGCTTAGACAAAGGCGACCGCTACGAGCAGTACTTC. This codes for CASSLDKGDRYEQYF.

This chain uses TRBV9 with TRBJ1-1, with D uncertain. Germline-derived CDR1 and CDR2 are SGDLS and YYNGEE. CDR3 length: 13 amino acids. Trimming cost V 0 bases and J 4 bases, with 7 bases left between them. The CDR3 DNA sequence: TGTGCCAGCAGCGTAGAGGGCCCCACTGAAGCTTTCTTT. It is translated as CASSVEGPTEAFF.

The chain combines TRBV12-3 or TRBV12-4 with TRBJ2-1; the match to TRBD1 covers 10 bases. With 5 bases clipped from V and 3 bases from J, the junction kept 7 bases outside the gene matches. CDR3 length: 16 residues. CDR3 protein: CASSPWDRGDYNEQFF. The CDR3 region has the DNA TGTGCCAGCAGTCCATGGGACAGGGGTGACTACAATGAGCAGTTCTTC.

Only one count was recorded for this clonotype. The CDR3 DNA reads TGTGCCAGTAGTATTGGACGGACTTCTAACTATGGCTACACCTTC. Protein: CASSIGRTSNYGYTF. This rearrangement joins TRBV19 to TRBJ1-2; no clear D. Per germline, CDR1 LNHDA and CDR2 SQIVND (reference sequence). The CDR3 extends over 15 amino acids. V shed 3 bases and J shed 0 bases, with 11 bases lying between them.

Here the CDR3 reads CATSRGDRGQFNSPLHF. The DNA of the CDR3 is TGTGCCACCAGCAGAGGGGACAGGGGGCAGTTTAATTCACCCCTCCACTTT. The chain recombines TRBV15 with TRBJ1-6; 12 positions match TRBD1. V was pared by 1 base and J by 6 bases, with 4 bases of the junction left unmatched. The CDR3 spans 17 residues. Germline-derived CDR1 and CDR2 are LNHNV and YYDKDF (reference sequence). The entire variable domain, with the rest obtained from reference TRBV15 and TRBJ1-6, is as follows: DAMVIQNPRYQVTQFGKPVTLSCSQTLNHNVMYWYQQKSSQAPKLLFHYYDKDFNNEADTPDNFQSRRPNTSFCFLDIRSPGLGDTAMYLCATSRGDRGQFNSPLHFGNGTRLTVT.